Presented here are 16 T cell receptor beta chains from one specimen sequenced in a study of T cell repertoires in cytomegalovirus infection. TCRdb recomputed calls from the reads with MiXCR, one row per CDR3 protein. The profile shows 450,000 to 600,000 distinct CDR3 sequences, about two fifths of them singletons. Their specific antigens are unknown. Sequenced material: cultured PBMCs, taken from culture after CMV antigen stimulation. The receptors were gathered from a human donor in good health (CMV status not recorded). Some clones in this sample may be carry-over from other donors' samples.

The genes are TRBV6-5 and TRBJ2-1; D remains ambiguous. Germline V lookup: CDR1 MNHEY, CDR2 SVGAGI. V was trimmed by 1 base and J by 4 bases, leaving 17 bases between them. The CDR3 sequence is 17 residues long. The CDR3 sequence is CASSYFDPFEDYNEQFF. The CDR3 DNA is TGTGCCAGCAGTTACTTCGACCCCTTCGAGGATTACAATGAGCAGTTCTTC.

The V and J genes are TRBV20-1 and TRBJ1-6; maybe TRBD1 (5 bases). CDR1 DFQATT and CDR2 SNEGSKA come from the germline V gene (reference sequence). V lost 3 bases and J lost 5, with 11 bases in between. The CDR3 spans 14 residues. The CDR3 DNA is TGCAGTGCTAGTTGGGGGTCGGATAATTCACCCCTCCACTTT. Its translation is CSASWGSDNSPLHF.

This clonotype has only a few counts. The CDR3 loop reads CASSPKGAGELFF. CDR3 in DNA: TGTGCCAGCAGCCCTAAGGGGGCCGGGGAGCTGTTTTTT. This rearrangement joins TRBV4-2 to TRBJ2-2, with D possibly TRBD1 on 6 matching bases. The length of the CDR3 is 13 residues. Germline CDR1 is LGHNA and CDR2 is YNFKEQ. Trimming took 4 bases from V and 6 from J, leaving 9 bases between them.

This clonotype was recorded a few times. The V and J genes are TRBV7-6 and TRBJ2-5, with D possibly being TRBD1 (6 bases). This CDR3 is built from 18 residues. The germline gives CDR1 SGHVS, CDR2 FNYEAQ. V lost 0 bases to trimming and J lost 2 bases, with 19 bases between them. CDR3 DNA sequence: TGTGCCAGCAGCTTAGCGGGAATACGGACAGCAATGCAAGAGACCCAGTACTTC. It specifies CASSLAGIRTAMQETQYF. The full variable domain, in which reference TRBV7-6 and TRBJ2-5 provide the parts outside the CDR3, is GAGVSQSPRYKVTKRGQDVALRCDPISGHVSLYWYRQALGQGPEFLTYFNYEAQQDKSGLPNDRFSAERPEGSISTLTIQRTEQRDSAMYRCASSLAGIRTAMQETQYFGPGTRLLVL.

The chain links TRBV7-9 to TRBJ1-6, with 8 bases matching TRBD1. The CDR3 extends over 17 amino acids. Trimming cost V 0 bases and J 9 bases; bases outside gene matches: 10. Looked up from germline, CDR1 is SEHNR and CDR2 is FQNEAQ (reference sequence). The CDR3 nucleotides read TGTGCCAGCAGCTTAGCCGCAGGTGGGGACAGGCGTTCACCCCTCCACTTT. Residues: CASSLAAGGDRRSPLHF.

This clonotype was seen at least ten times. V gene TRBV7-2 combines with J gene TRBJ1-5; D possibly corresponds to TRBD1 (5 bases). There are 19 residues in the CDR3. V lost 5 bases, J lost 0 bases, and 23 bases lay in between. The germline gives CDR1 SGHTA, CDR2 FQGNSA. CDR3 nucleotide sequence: TGTGCCAGCAGCCCGGGGGGATCGGGGTTCGCGATTAGCAATCAGCCCCAGCATTTT. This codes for CASSPGGSGFAISNQPQHF.

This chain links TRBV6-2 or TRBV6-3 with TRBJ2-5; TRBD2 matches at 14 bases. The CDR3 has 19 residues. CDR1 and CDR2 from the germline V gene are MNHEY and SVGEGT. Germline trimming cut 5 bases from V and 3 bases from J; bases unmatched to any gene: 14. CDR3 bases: TGTGCCAGCAGTCCCCGCTCGACTAGCGGGAGGGCCTTGAAAGAGACCCAGTACTTC. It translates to CASSPRSTSGRALKETQYF.

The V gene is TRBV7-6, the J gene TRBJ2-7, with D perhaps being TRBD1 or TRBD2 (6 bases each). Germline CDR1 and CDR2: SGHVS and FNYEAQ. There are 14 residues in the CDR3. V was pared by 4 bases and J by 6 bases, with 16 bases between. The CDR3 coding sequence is TGTGCCAGCAGCTCCCCCGGCAGGGGAGGCGAGCAGTACTTC. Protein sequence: CASSSPGRGGEQYF.

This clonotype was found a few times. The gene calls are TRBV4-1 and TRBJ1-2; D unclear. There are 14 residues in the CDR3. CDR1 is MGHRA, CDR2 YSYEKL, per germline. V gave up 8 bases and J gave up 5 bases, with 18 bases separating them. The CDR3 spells CASRPSPGEYGYTF. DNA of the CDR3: TGCGCCAGCCGACCCTCACCTGGGGAATATGGCTACACCTTC.

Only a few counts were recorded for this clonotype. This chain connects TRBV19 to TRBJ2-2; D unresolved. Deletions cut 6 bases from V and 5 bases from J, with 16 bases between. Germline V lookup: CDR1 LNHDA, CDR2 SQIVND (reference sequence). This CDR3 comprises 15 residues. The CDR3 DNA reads TGTGCCAGTAGGGGTCCCTGGACGAGGACCGGGGAGCTGTTTTTT. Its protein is CASRGPWTRTGELFF. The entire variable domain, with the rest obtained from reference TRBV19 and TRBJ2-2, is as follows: DGGITQSPKYLFRKEGQNVTLSCEQNLNHDAMYWYRQDPGQGLRLIYYSQIVNDFQKGDIAEGYSVSREKKESFPLTVTSAQKNPTAFYLCASRGPWTRTGELFFGEGSRLTVL.

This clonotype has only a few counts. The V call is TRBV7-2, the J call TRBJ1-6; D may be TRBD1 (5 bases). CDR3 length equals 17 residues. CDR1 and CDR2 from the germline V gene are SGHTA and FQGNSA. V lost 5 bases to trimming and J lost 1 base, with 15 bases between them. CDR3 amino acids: CASSPGGRLSYNSPLHF. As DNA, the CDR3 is TGTGCCAGCAGCCCGGGGGGGAGGCTGTCCTATAATTCACCCCTCCACTTT. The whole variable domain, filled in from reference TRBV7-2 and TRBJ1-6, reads GAGVSQSPSNKVTEKGKDVELRCDPISGHTALYWYRQSLGQGLEFLIYFQGNSAPDKSGLPSDRFSAERTGGSVSTLTIQRTQQEDSAVYLCASSPGGRLSYNSPLHFGNGTRLTVT.

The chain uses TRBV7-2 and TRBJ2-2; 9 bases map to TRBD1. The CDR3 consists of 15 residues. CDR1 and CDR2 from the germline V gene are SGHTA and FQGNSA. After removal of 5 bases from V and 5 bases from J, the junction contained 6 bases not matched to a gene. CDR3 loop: CASSNRQGGTGELFF. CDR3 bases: TGTGCCAGCAGCAACCGACAGGGGGGGACCGGGGAGCTGTTTTTT.

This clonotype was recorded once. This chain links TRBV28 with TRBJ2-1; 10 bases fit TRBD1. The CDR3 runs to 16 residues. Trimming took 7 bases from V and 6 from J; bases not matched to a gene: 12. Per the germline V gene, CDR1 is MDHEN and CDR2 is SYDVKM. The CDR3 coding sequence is TGTGCCAGCACCAGGGACAGGGGAAGGTTGGTCAATGAGCAGTTCTTC. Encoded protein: CASTRDRGRLVNEQFF.

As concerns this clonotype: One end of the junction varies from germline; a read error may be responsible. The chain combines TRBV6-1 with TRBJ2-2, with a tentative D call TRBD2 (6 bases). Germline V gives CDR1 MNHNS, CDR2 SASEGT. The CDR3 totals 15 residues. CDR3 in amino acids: CASSELYPGTGGLFF. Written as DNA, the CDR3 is TGTGCCAGCAGTGAATTATATCCTGGAACCGGGGGGCTGTTTTTT.

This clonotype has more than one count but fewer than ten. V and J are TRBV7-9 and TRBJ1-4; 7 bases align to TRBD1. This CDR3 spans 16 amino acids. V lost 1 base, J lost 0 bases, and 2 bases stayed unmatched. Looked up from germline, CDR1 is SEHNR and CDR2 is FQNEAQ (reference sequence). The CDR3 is CASSLGQGPTNEKLFF. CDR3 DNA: TGTGCCAGCAGCTTAGGACAGGGCCCAACTAATGAAAAACTGTTTTTT.

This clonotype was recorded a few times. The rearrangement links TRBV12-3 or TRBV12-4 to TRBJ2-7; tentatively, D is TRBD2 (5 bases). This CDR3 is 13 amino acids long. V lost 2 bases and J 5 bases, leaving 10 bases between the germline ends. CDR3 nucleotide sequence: TGTGCCAGCAGTTTATTTTGGGGAGACGAGCAGTACTTC. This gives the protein CASSLFWGDEQYF.